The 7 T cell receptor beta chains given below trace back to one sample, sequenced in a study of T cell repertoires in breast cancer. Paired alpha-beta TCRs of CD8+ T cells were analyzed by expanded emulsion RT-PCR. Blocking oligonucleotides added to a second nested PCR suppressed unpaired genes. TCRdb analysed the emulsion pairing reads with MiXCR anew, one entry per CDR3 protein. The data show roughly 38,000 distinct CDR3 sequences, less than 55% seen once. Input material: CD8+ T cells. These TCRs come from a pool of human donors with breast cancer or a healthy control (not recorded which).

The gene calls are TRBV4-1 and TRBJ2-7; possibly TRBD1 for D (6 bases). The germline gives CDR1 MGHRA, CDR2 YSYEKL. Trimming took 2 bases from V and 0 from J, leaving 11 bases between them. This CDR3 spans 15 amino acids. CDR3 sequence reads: CASSQTGTNSYEQYF. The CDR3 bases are TGCGCCAGCAGCCAAACCGGGACAAACTCCTACGAGCAGTACTTC.

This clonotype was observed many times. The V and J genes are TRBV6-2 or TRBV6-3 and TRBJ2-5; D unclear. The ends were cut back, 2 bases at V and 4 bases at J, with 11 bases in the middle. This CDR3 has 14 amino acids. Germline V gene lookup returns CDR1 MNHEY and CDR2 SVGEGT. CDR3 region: CASSYRDGIETQYF. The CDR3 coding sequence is TGTGCCAGCAGTTACCGCGACGGAATAGAGACCCAGTACTTC.

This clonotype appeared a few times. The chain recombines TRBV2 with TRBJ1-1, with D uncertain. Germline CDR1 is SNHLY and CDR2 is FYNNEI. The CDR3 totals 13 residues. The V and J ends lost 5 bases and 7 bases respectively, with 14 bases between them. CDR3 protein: CASSHTQAYEAFF. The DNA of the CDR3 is TGTGCCAGCAGTCACACTCAGGCCTATGAAGCTTTCTTT. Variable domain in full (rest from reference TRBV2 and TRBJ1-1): EPEVTQTPSHQVTQMGQEVILRCVPISNHLYFYWYRQILGQKVEFLVSFYNNEISEKSEIFDDQFSVERPDGSNFTLKIRSTKLEDSAMYFCASSHTQAYEAFFGQGTRLTVV.

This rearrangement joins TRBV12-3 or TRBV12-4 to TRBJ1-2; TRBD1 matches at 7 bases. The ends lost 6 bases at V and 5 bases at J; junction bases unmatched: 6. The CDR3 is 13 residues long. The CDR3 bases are TGTGCCAGCAGCCTGACAGGGTCGTATGGCTACACCTTC. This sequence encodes CASSLTGSYGYTF.

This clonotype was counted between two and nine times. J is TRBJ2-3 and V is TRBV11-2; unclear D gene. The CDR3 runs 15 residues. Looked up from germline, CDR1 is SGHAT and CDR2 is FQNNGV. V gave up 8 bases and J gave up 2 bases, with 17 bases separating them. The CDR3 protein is CASAPRTLFTDTQYF. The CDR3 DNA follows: TGTGCCAGCGCCCCCAGGACGTTATTCACAGATACGCAGTATTTT.

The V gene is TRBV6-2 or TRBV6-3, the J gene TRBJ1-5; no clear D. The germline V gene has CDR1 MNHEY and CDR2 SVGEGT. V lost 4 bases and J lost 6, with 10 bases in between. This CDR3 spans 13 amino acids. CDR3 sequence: CASSSGEGQPQHF. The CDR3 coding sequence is TGTGCCAGCAGTTCCGGGGAGGGTCAGCCCCAGCATTTT.

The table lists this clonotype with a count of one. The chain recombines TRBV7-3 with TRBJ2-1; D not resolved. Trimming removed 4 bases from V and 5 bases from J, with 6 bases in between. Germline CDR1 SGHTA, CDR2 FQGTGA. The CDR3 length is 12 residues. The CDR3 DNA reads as TGTGCCAGCAGCTCTTGTAACAATGAGCAGTTCTTC. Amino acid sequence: CASSSCNNEQFF.